Following are 21 T cell receptor beta chains from one sample sequenced in a study of OX40 agonist ivuxolimab in advanced cancers. TCRdb keeps only in-frame clones here, not all; method: immunoSEQ multiplex PCR. Among roughly 70,000 clones listed, about 85% were seen once. Sequences were derived from CD4+ or CD8+ T cells sorted from blood, sampled in a trial of the OX40 agonist ivuxolimab. All receptors derive from an adult with an advanced solid tumor such as melanoma, head and neck, liver or kidney cancer.

This clone was observed a handful of times. This chain links TRBV28 with TRBJ2-7; D ambiguous. Germline CDR1 reads MDHEN; CDR2 reads SYDVKM. Trimming left V 2 bases short and J 5 bases short, with 7 bases between. The CDR3 extends over 12 amino acids. The CDR3 loop is CASSLQLDEQYF. CDR3 sequence (DNA): TGTGCCAGCAGTTTACAACTTGACGAGCAGTACTTC.

This clone has just one count. A read error may produce the germline difference seen at one junction end. The chain uses TRBV4-3 and TRBJ2-7; D gene ambiguous. The CDR3 covers 16 residues. CDR1 and CDR2 (germline): LGHNA, YSLEER. This CDR3 is CASSQDIGQSSYEQYF. The CDR3 DNA follows: TGCGCCAGCAGTCAAGATATTGGGCAGAGCTCCTACGAGCAGTACTTC.

V gene TRBV5-4 combines with J gene TRBJ1-1; D call uncertain. This CDR3 is 13 amino acids long. Germline V CDR1 and CDR2: SGHNT, YYREEE (reference sequence). Trimming removed 0 bases from V and 7 bases from J, with 10 bases in between. CDR3 region: CASSLGEGYEAFF. For the CDR3, the DNA is TGTGCCAGCAGCTTGGGGGAGGGATATGAAGCTTTCTTT.

This sequence joins TRBV11-3 and TRBJ2-5; D perhaps matches TRBD1 (5 bases). This CDR3 spans 16 amino acids. The V and J ends lost 1 base and 2 bases respectively, with 14 bases between them. Germline-derived CDR1 and CDR2 are SGHNT and YENEEA. The CDR3: CASSLGQGSIQETQYF. In DNA form, the CDR3 reads TGTGCCAGCAGCTTAGGGCAGGGCTCTATTCAAGAGACCCAGTACTTC.

Written as DNA, the CDR3 is TGTGCCAGCAGCTCCTGGAGCGGGAGGGCCAGGAATGAGCAGTTCTTC. Protein sequence: CASSSWSGRARNEQFF. The chain carries TRBV7-3 and TRBJ2-1, with 10 bases identical to TRBD2. The germline CDR1 and CDR2 sequences are SGHTA and FQGTGA. The length of the CDR3 is 16 residues. Unmatched junction bases numbered 10, after V lost 4 bases and J lost 7 bases. The full variable domain, completed using reference TRBV7-3 and TRBJ2-1, is GAGVSQTPSNKVTEKGKYVELRCDPISGHTALYWYRQSLGQGPEFLIYFQGTGAADDSGLPNDRFFAVRPEGSVSTLKIQRTERGDSAVYLCASSSWSGRARNEQFFGPGTRLTVL.

The rearrangement links TRBV18 to TRBJ2-5, with 10 bases lining up with TRBD2. The V gene's germline CDR1 is KGHSH and CDR2 LQKENI. The CDR3 is made up of 18 amino acids. Trimming removed 3 bases from V and 2 bases from J; junction bases left unmatched: 12. CDR3 coding DNA: TGTGCCAGCTCACCCCTCCGTAGACTAGCGGGCACGCAAGAGACCCAGTACTTC. Translating gives CASSPLRRLAGTQETQYF.

The genes are TRBV7-6 and TRBJ1-4; D possibly corresponds to TRBD1 (5 bases). Germline V gene sequence: CDR1 SGHVS, CDR2 FNYEAQ. Trimming removed 5 bases at V and 3 bases at J, with 10 bases between. This CDR3 has 14 amino acids. The CDR3 protein is CASSPTVPNEKLFF. CDR3 bases: TGTGCCAGCAGCCCGACAGTCCCTAATGAAAAACTGTTTTTT.

A few counts support this clone. V is TRBV7-9 and J is TRBJ1-6; the D is unclear. The CDR3 consists of 14 residues. Germline CDR1 SEHNR, CDR2 FQNEAQ (reference sequence). V was pared by 5 bases and J by 9 bases, with 14 bases between. The DNA for the CDR3 is TGTGCCAGCAGCCCTGCCCGTTTTGGTTCACCCCTCCACTTT. This translates into CASSPARFGSPLHF.

In DNA form, the CDR3 reads TGCGCCAGCAGCTTGAGTGGGCCGAACACTGAAGCTTTCTTT. Its translation is CASSLSGPNTEAFF. The chain combines TRBV5-1 with TRBJ1-1; D gene ambiguous. Germline values: CDR1 SGHRS, CDR2 YFSETQ. This CDR3 region has 14 residues. Trimming took 1 base from V and 1 from J, leaving 8 bases between them.

The rearrangement joins TRBV19 to TRBJ2-4; D is perhaps TRBD2 (5 bases). Trimming left V 3 bases short and J 0 bases short, with 18 bases between. Germline-derived CDR1 and CDR2 are LNHDA and SQIVND (reference sequence). This CDR3 spans 18 amino acids. As DNA, the CDR3 is TGTGCCAGTAGTATCCAATCACAAGGGAGACTAGCCAAAAACATTCAGTACTTC. It is translated as CASSIQSQGRLAKNIQYF.

V and J are TRBV28 and TRBJ1-2; TRBD1 is a possible D gene (5 bases). CDR3 length: 15 amino acids. The germline gives CDR1 MDHEN, CDR2 SYDVKM. V was clipped by 7 bases and J by 3 bases, with 18 bases between them. CDR3 DNA: TGTGCCAGCACCCCGGGGGGGGGTACTTACTATGGCTACACCTTC. As protein: CASTPGGGTYYGYTF.

The chain links TRBV7-2 to TRBJ2-7; no definite D call. Germline assignment: CDR1 SGHTA and CDR2 FQGNSA. The germline V and J ends were trimmed by 1 base and 5 bases, with 6 bases remaining between them. The CDR3 spans 12 residues. CDR3: CASSLGWNEQYF. In DNA form, the CDR3 reads TGTGCCAGCAGCTTAGGTTGGAACGAGCAGTACTTC.

The rearrangement uses TRBV4-2 and TRBJ2-5; 8 bases are shared with TRBD1. J was trimmed by 2 bases and V by 4 bases; bases with no gene match: 12. This CDR3 has 17 residues. The germline CDR1 and CDR2 sequences are LGHNA and YNFKEQ. CDR3 sequence reads: CASSPIRGQGLQETQYF. The CDR3 DNA reads TGTGCCAGCAGCCCAATCCGTGGACAGGGACTGCAAGAGACCCAGTACTTC.

This clone was observed a handful of times. The chain combines TRBV7-3 with TRBJ2-7, with 8 bases lining up with TRBD2. The CDR3 has 15 amino acids. V lost 2 bases to trimming and J lost 0 bases; unmatched junction nucleotides: 3. Germline-derived CDR1 and CDR2 are SGHTA and FQGTGA. CDR3 DNA sequence: TGTGCCAGCAGCTTACTCGCGGGGGGCTCCTACGAGCAGTACTTC. Encoded protein: CASSLLAGGSYEQYF.

CDR3: CASRPRGERNEKLFF. CDR3 DNA sequence: TGTGCCAGCAGGCCGCGGGGGGAACGGAATGAAAAACTGTTTTTT. The chain combines TRBV6-1 with TRBJ1-4; a weak D match, TRBD1 (5 bases). Germline values: CDR1 MNHNS, CDR2 SASEGT. Trimming removed 6 bases from V and 5 bases from J, with 16 bases in between. The CDR3 runs 15 residues.

This clone has only one observation. The chain carries TRBV4-1 and TRBJ1-5, with 7 bases aligning to TRBD1. This CDR3 contains 14 residues. Per the germline V gene, CDR1 is MGHRA and CDR2 is YSYEKL. V lost 4 bases to trimming and J lost 7 bases; unmatched junction nucleotides: 7. As DNA, the CDR3 is TGCGCCAGCAGCCTCACAGGGGTTATCCAGCCCCAGCATTTT. Translated: CASSLTGVIQPQHF.

This rearrangement joins TRBV2 to TRBJ2-3, with D perhaps matching TRBD2 (6 bases). Germline V gene lookup returns CDR1 SNHLY and CDR2 FYNNEI. The CDR3 totals 16 residues. Trimming shortened V by 9 bases and J by 2 bases, and 21 bases separated the two germline ends. Here the CDR3 DNA reads TGTGCCAGTTATCCGGGAGTGCCTTTAAACACAGATACGCAGTATTTT. Its protein product is CASYPGVPLNTDTQYF.

This clone was observed a handful of times. The V gene is TRBV29-1, the J gene TRBJ1-1; D is perhaps TRBD1 (6 bases). The length of the CDR3 is 13 residues. The germline V gene has CDR1 SQVTM and CDR2 ANQGSEA. V gave up 2 bases and J gave up 8 bases, with 15 bases separating them. CDR3 nucleotides: TGCAGCGTTGAACCTTCTAAGACAGGCGAAGCTTTCTTT. Its protein product is CSVEPSKTGEAFF.

J is TRBJ1-1 and V is TRBV7-9; D not resolved. Germline V gives CDR1 SEHNR, CDR2 FQNEAQ (reference sequence). The V end was cut by 4 bases, the J end by 7 bases, with 19 bases between. The CDR3 consists of 15 residues. CDR3 residues: CASSSEFKADLEAFF. Here the CDR3 DNA reads TGTGCCAGCAGCTCGGAGTTCAAGGCAGATCTTGAAGCTTTCTTT.

This chain connects TRBV6-5 to TRBJ1-2, with a possible D match to TRBD1 (6 bases). In germline, CDR1 is MNHEY, CDR2 SVGAGI. Deletions cut 6 bases from V and 8 bases from J, with 13 bases between. The CDR3 sequence is 12 residues long. CDR3 nucleotides: TGTGCCAGCAGCGGGACATCTAGGGGCTACACCTTC. Protein product: CASSGTSRGYTF.

This CDR3 is CASSHLGGSGANVLTF. In DNA form, the CDR3 reads TGTGCCAGCAGTCACCTGGGAGGCTCTGGGGCCAACGTCCTGACTTTC. This chain uses TRBV6-6 with TRBJ2-6; tentative D call: TRBD2 (6 bases). Trimming took off 5 bases at V and 0 bases at J, with 11 bases between the two ends. The CDR3 runs 16 residues. Per the germline V gene, CDR1 is MNHNY and CDR2 is SVGAGI (reference sequence).